This is a list of T cell receptor beta chains from one sample in a study of blood T cell repertoires in COVID-19. The repertoire was sequenced with immunoSEQ multiplex PCR; TCRdb's copy has only in-frame clones and lacks some. The sample records over 350,000 clones, just over 90% being singletons. Sequencing was performed on PBMCs or T cells enriched from blood (not recorded which). The origin of the receptors is a woman aged 40 to 50 who had been exposed to COVID-19. Both conserved end residues are part of each CDR3. A D gene is named only where the DNA matches it firmly. Clone size is shown for a subset of rows, as once, few, many or a class of expanded clone.

NA	TRBJ2-3	NA	TRBV30	TGTGCCTGGAGTGGTTTAGGGGCACATGATACGCAGTATTTT	CAWSGLGAHDTQYF
NA	TRBJ1-1	NA	TRBV9	TGTGCCAGCAGCGTAGATCAGAACACTGAAGCTTTCTTT	CASSVDQNTEAFF
NA	TRBJ1-1	NA	TRBV11-2	TGTGCCAGCAGCTTAGGCATTGGGAGTACTGAAGCTTTCTTT	CASSLGIGSTEAFF
NA	TRBJ1-2	NA	TRBV29-1	TGCAGCGTTCGGTTTTACAGTCTCTATGGCTACACCTTC	CSVRFYSLYGYTF
NA	TRBJ1-5	NA	TRBV19	TGTGCCAGTAGTATAGATGCAGGGTACGGTCAGCCCCAGCATTTT	CASSIDAGYGQPQHF
NA	TRBJ2-3	TRBD1	TRBV18	TGTGCCAGCTCACCTGGACAGGGGGCGATCTTAGTGTCAGATACGCAGTATTTT	CASSPGQGAILVSDTQYF
NA	TRBJ1-1	TRBD1	TRBV5-4	TGTGCCAGCAGCCCCGGACAGGGGGGATTTTTGACTGAAGCTTTCTTT	CASSPGQGGFLTEAFF
NA	TRBJ2-7	TRBD2	TRBV3-1/TRBV3-2	TGTGCCAGCAGCCAAGGAAGACTAGCGGAGACCTACGAGCAGTACTTC	CASSQGRLAETYEQYF
NA	TRBJ2-2	NA	TRBV30	TGTGCCTGGAGTGTAGCGAGGGCCGGCACCGGGGAGCTGTTTTTT	CAWSVARAGTGELFF
NA	TRBJ1-2	TRBD1	TRBV7-9	TGTGCCAGCAGCTTTGGGACAGGAAAGACCTATGGCTACACCTTC	CASSFGTGKTYGYTF
NA	TRBJ1-2	NA	TRBV5-1	TGCGCCAGCAGCTTGACAGAACAGTTAGGCTACACCTTC	CASSLTEQLGYTF
NA	TRBJ1-1	TRBD1	TRBV5-4	TGTGCCAGCAGCCGACAGGGGACCGCGGAAGCTTTCTTT	CASSRQGTAEAFF
once	TRBJ1-1	NA	TRBV5-1	TGCGCCAGCAGCTTGGGCGCCAGGGGAAATGAAGCTTTCTTT	CASSLGARGNEAFF
NA	TRBJ2-5	NA	TRBV7-2	TGTGCCAGCAGCTTAGTGCGTCAAGAGACCCAGTACTTC	CASSLVRQETQYF
NA	TRBJ1-1	NA	TRBV20-1	TGCAGTGCTAGGCCAGGAACTGAAGCTTTCTTT	CSARPGTEAFF
NA	TRBJ2-3	TRBD1	TRBV29-1	TGCAGCGTTGGGGGACAGGGGCAGAGCACAGATACGCAGTATTTT	CSVGGQGQSTDTQYF
few	TRBJ1-1	NA	TRBV7-2	TGTGCCAGCAGCTTAGGAGGGAAGAACACTGAAGCTTTCTTT	CASSLGGKNTEAFF
NA	TRBJ1-1	TRBD1	TRBV25-1	TGTGCCGTAAAAGGACAGGGGAGGACTGAAGCTTTCTTT	CAVKGQGRTEAFF
few	TRBJ2-1	TRBD2	TRBV6-2/TRBV6-3	TGTGCCAGCAGTTACTCGTCGGGGGGACTAGCGGCCTACAATGAGCAGTTCTTC	CASSYSSGGLAAYNEQFF
NA	TRBJ2-7	NA	TRBV30	TGTGCCTGGACCAGGACAAGCTCCTACGAGCAGTACTTC	CAWTRTSSYEQYF
NA	TRBJ1-6	NA	TRBV5-5	TGTGCCAGCAGCCCCCCACCTTCCCCGCTTGGGGGGTCACCCCTCCACTTT	CASSPPPSPLGGSPLHF
NA	TRBJ2-7	NA	TRBV6-2/TRBV6-3	TGTGCCAGCAGTTCCACAGGGAAAAATGTTTACGAGCAGTACTTC	CASSSTGKNVYEQYF
NA	TRBJ1-2	NA	TRBV6-2/TRBV6-3	TGTGCCAGCAGTTACTACTCCATGGGCTACACCTTC	CASSYYSMGYTF
NA	TRBJ2-5	NA	TRBV18	TGTGCCAGCTCACCCTACTCTCAAGAGACCCAGTACTTC	CASSPYSQETQYF
NA	TRBJ1-2	TRBD1	TRBV9	TGTGCCAGCAGCCCAGAGAGGACAGGGCTCAGCTATGGCTACACCTTC	CASSPERTGLSYGYTF
NA	TRBJ2-5	TRBD2	TRBV30	TGTGCCTGGATGTTCGGGGGGTTACAAGAGACCCAGTACTTC	CAWMFGGLQETQYF
NA	TRBJ2-7	NA	TRBV5-1	TGCGCCAGCAGCTTGGTTCCGAGGAGCTCCTACGAGCAGTACTTC	CASSLVPRSSYEQYF
NA	TRBJ1-1	NA	TRBV5-1	TGCGCCAGCAGCTTGGCCAGACACCTCGTACCCACTGAAGCTTTCTTT	CASSLARHLVPTEAFF
NA	TRBJ1-2	TRBD1	TRBV3-1/TRBV3-2	TGTGCCAGCAGCCAATGGACAGGGGGCGGCTATGGCTACACCTTC	CASSQWTGGGYGYTF
NA	TRBJ2-2	TRBD1	TRBV9	TGTGCCAGCAGGACAGGGGGCACCGGGGAGCTGTTTTTT	CASRTGGTGELFF
NA	TRBJ2-7	NA	TRBV6-2/TRBV6-3	TGTGCCAGCAGCGAAATGACACCTGTTACCTACGAGCAGTACTTC	CASSEMTPVTYEQYF
NA	TRBJ1-5	NA	TRBV19	TGTGCCAGTAGTGACGTACCAAGGGGAACAGGGAACAATCAGCCCCAGCATTTT	CASSDVPRGTGNNQPQHF
NA	TRBJ2-1	TRBD2	TRBV7-2	TGTGCCAGCAGCTTATCTCCTAGCGGGAGAAATGAGCAGTTCTTC	CASSLSPSGRNEQFF
NA	TRBJ2-4	TRBD2	TRBV7-9	TGTGCCAGCAGCCCACTGACTAGCGGGGGATCAAACATTCAGTACTTC	CASSPLTSGGSNIQYF
NA	TRBJ2-7	NA	TRBV12-3/TRBV12-4	TGTGCCAGCAGTTTGGGGGGCGAGCAGTACTTC	CASSLGGEQYF
NA	TRBJ2-5	TRBD2	TRBV7-7	TGTGCTAGCAGCTTAGCGGGTCGCGGCGGGGAGACCCAGTACTTC	CASSLAGRGGETQYF
NA	TRBJ2-5	TRBD1	TRBV5-5	TGTGCCAGCAGCGCTGTCCGGGACAGGGGGCAAGAGACCCAGTACTTC	CASSAVRDRGQETQYF
NA	TRBJ2-1	TRBD2	TRBV5-1	TGCGCCAGCAGCTTGGCGCTAGCGGGGGTACTCTCCTACAATGAGCAGTTCTTC	CASSLALAGVLSYNEQFF
NA	TRBJ1-3	TRBD1	TRBV7-8	TGTGCCAGCAGCTCAGAGACAGGGGTTGGAAACACCATATATTTT	CASSSETGVGNTIYF
NA	TRBJ2-2	NA	TRBV2	TGTGCCAGCAGTGAAGTCAGGAACACCGGGGAGCTGTTTTTT	CASSEVRNTGELFF
NA	TRBJ2-7	NA	TRBV2	TGTGCCAGCAGTGACCGACAGAGCTCCTACGAGCAGTACTTC	CASSDRQSSYEQYF
NA	TRBJ2-2	NA	TRBV9	TGTGCCAGCAGTCCATGGGGGCAGGGCGGGGAGCTGTTTTTT	CASSPWGQGGELFF
once	TRBJ1-1	NA	TRBV21-1	TGTGCCAGCAGCAAAGTGCCCTCATGGCAGGGGAAGGGGTGGAACACTGAAGCTTTCTTT	CASSKVPSWQGKGWNTEAFF
NA	TRBJ2-5	NA	TRBV6-5	TGTGCCAGCAGTATAGACGGGGAGACCCAGTACTTC	CASSIDGETQYF
NA	TRBJ2-5	NA	TRBV5-1	TGCGCCAGCAGCCCTGAATCTTCGAGCGGCATCCAGTACTTC	CASSPESSSGIQYF